The clone carrying this TCR beta chain was detected a few times. Its antigen remains unknown. This CDR3 comprises 17 residues. Germline CDR1 and CDR2: SGHNT and YYREEE (reference sequence). Trimming cost V 4 bases and J 0 bases; bases outside gene matches: 9. The sample is drawn from a study of beta chain features in type 1 diabetes. Study findings and constraints: Across all four CD4+ subsets, people with type 1 diabetes showed modestly shorter TCRB CDR3s. When cDNA is sequenced, cells with high TCR expression could be over-represented.

The isolated RNA, all of it, was reverse transcribed, so expressed TCRB transcripts were what got sequenced. Sequencing used immunoSEQ multiplex PCR; TCRdb keeps in-frame clones, though not all of them. This sample yields 200,000 to 300,000 clones, of which about a tenth are seen a single time; around 0.017% belongs to the top ten. The sample consisted of naive CD4+ T cells from blood. The source of this sequence is a man younger than 45 with type 1 diabetes. V is TRBV5-4 and J is TRBJ2-1; 8 bases align to TRBD1. As DNA, the CDR3 is TGTGCCAGCAGCACGTCCAGGGGGCGGACCTCCTACAATGAGCAGTTCTTC. Amino acids: CASSTSRGRTSYNEQFF.